This TCR beta chain was captured in a study of control samples from healthy donors and cancer patients (dated by TCRdb to 2020 to 2021). Libraries were constructed by the immunoSEQ multiplex PCR assay. Here the immuneACCESS table is served through TCRdb, limited to in-frame sequences with V and J called. Missing clones are a known gap in these copies; in checked studies unresolved V genes cover under half, and the rest lacks a known reason. The sample table shows about 100,000 clones, and roughly 87% are seen once. The ten largest clones capture 15% to 20% of the sample. Its CDR3 holds 14 amino acids, cysteine through phenylalanine. This entry keeps only the CDR3 DNA: 42 bases, framed from base 1. The germline V end is reduced by 7 bases and the J end by 6 bases; junction bases left unmatched: 4. Per the germline V gene, MGHRA is the CDR1 and YSYEKL is the CDR2. Of note for this clone: This clone's antigen is unknown. Nothing much larger sits one base from this clone, and base qualities are not available.

The receptor was derived from a woman between 50 and 59 years old in good health. The V and J genes are TRBV4-1 and TRBJ2-1; the junction holds 12 bases that match TRBD2. Input material: blood. In nucleotides, the sequence is TGCGCCAGCACGGGACTAGCGGGCCTCAATGAGCAGTTCTTC. Translation gives CASTGLAGLNEQFF.